These 3 T cell receptor beta chains were all obtained from the same sample, sequenced in a study of blood T cell repertoires in COVID-19. Here immunoSEQ multiplex PCR was the method, and the copy in TCRdb shows in-frame clones only, minus some. The sample contains roughly 75,000 clones, around 90% of which appear only once. Input material: peripheral blood. These receptor sequences come from a human donor in a cohort sampled during active COVID-19.

The CDR3 nucleotides read TGTGCCATCAGCACGGCGGCGGGGAGGGAGACCCAGTACTTC. Amino acids: CAISTAAGRETQYF. The V and J genes are TRBV10-3 and TRBJ2-5, with D maybe TRBD2 (6 bases). The CDR3 has 14 residues. From germline, CDR1 is ENHRY and CDR2 SYGVKD. With 6 bases removed from V and 5 bases from J, the gap between germline ends came to 16 bases.

The V call is TRBV6-6, the J call TRBJ1-4; D is possibly TRBD1 (6 bases). The CDR3 has 14 residues. Per the germline V gene, CDR1 is MNHNY and CDR2 is SVGAGI (reference sequence). Trimming cost V 4 bases and J 8 bases, with 14 bases left between them. The CDR3 DNA is TGTGCCAGCAGTTCAGGGGCCCATGGGGAAAAACTGTTTTTT. Amino acid sequence: CASSSGAHGEKLFF.

This chain links TRBV24-1 with TRBJ1-1; 7 bases map to TRBD1. V lost 5 bases and J lost 0; bases outside the gene matches: 11. This CDR3 spans 17 amino acids. Germline V lookup: CDR1 KGHDR, CDR2 SFDVKD. The CDR3 reads CATSGGGGRGLNTEAFF. The CDR3 nucleotides are TGTGCCACCAGTGGCGGGGGGGGCAGGGGGTTGAACACTGAAGCTTTCTTT.